These 14 T cell receptor beta chains share one sample of origin, sequenced in a study of shared clonotypes between healthy human individuals. Sequencing was performed with immunoSEQ multiplex PCR; in TCRdb, only in-frame clones are kept and a portion is missing. The sample lists about 580,000 clones, roughly 98% seen once, with roughly 0.29% in the top ten. As defined, naive CD8 cells were CD45RO-negative and positively selected for CCR7, with terminally differentiated effector memory CD45RA+ cells excluded. Sequenced sample: naive CD8+ T cells sorted from blood. The receptor set was obtained from a man younger than 40 in good health.

This chain joins TRBV5-6 and TRBJ2-2, with 8 bases identical to TRBD2. CDR1 SGHDT and CDR2 YYEEEE come from the germline V gene. The CDR3 consists of 16 residues. Unmatched junction bases numbered 9, after V lost 1 base and J lost 7 bases. CDR3 sequence reads: CASSLPSGSSNGELFF. Here the CDR3 DNA reads TGTGCCAGCAGCTTGCCCAGCGGGAGCAGTAACGGGGAGCTGTTTTTT.

The chain combines TRBV5-6 with TRBJ2-1; no definite D call. CDR3 length: 14 residues. Between the trimmed V and J ends, which lost 0 bases and 3 bases, there was a span of 7 bases. Per the germline V gene, CDR1 is SGHDT and CDR2 is YYEEEE. The CDR3 sequence is CASSLEANYNEQFF. DNA for the CDR3: TGTGCCAGCAGCTTGGAAGCGAACTACAATGAGCAGTTCTTC.

This clone came up once. This chain uses TRBV5-5 with TRBJ2-3; D is ambiguous. The CDR3 is 14 residues long. Germline V lookup: CDR1 SGHKS, CDR2 YYEKEE (reference sequence). Deletions cut 0 bases from V and 4 bases from J, with 9 bases between. In DNA, the CDR3 is TGTGCCAGCAGCTTGGCCGGCTCCCCAGATACGCAGTATTTT. Amino acids: CASSLAGSPDTQYF.

With regard to this clone: Since a far larger clone is one base different, this is likely a read error. Other DNA sequences of this sample code for an identical CDR3. The chain has TRBV13 and TRBJ2-2; D is uncertain. Germline CDR1 and CDR2: PRHDT and FYEKMQ (reference sequence). The V gene lost 0 bases and the J gene lost 6 bases, with 2 bases spanning the gap. The CDR3 length is 12 residues. The CDR3: CASSLGAGELFF. CDR3 sequence (DNA): TGTGCCAGCAGCTTAGGTGCCGGGGAGCTGTTTTTT.

As regards this clone: A read error may account for a junction end that differs from germline. This chain joins TRBV2 and TRBJ2-7; D perhaps matches TRBD1 (5 bases). This CDR3 region has 13 residues. CDR1 and CDR2 (germline): SNHLY, FYNNEI. The CDR3 sequence is CASIEGVPYEQYF. For the CDR3, the DNA is TGTGCCAGCATTGAAGGGGTCCCCTACGAGCAGTACTTC.

J is TRBJ2-3 and V is TRBV2; D perhaps matches TRBD1 (5 bases). Trimming removed 5 bases at V and 0 bases at J, with 15 bases between. CDR1 SNHLY and CDR2 FYNNEI come from the germline V gene. The CDR3 has 16 residues. Written as DNA, the CDR3 is TGTGCCAGCAGTACTACCCGGACAACTAGCACAGATACGCAGTATTTT. Protein product: CASSTTRTTSTDTQYF.

The rearrangement uses TRBV29-1 and TRBJ2-1; 12 bases fit TRBD2. The V segment lost 7 bases and the J segment 5 bases; nucleotides outside the gene matches: 9. The length of the CDR3 is 15 residues. The germline V gene encodes CDR1 SQVTM and CDR2 ANQGSEA. The CDR3 spells CSARLAGVNHNEQFF. The CDR3 DNA sequence: TGCAGCGCCCGACTAGCGGGAGTGAACCACAATGAGCAGTTCTTC.

This sequence joins TRBV9 and TRBJ2-1; D is possibly TRBD1 (5 bases). Germline values: CDR1 SGDLS, CDR2 YYNGEE. V shed 0 bases and J shed 5 bases, with 12 bases lying between them. This CDR3 has 15 amino acids. CDR3 in amino acids: CASSVGWGWDNEQFF. CDR3 nucleotides: TGTGCCAGCAGCGTAGGTTGGGGCTGGGACAATGAGCAGTTCTTC.

DNA for the CDR3: TGTGCCAGCAGTCCTCGGACTAGCGGGAGGTACAATGAGCAGTTCTTC. Translation gives CASSPRTSGRYNEQFF. This chain uses TRBV6-6 with TRBJ2-1; 14 bases align to TRBD2. J was trimmed by 4 bases and V by 5 bases; bases with no gene match: 4. Germline V CDR1 and CDR2: MNHNY, SVGAGI (reference sequence). The CDR3 has 16 amino acids.

The chain joins TRBV15 to TRBJ1-2; D not certain. This CDR3 contains 12 residues. The V end lost 8 bases, the J end lost 5 bases, and 12 bases lay between the germline ends. Per germline, CDR1 LNHNV and CDR2 YYDKDF (reference sequence). CDR3: CATSSGSYGYTF. The CDR3 DNA is TGTGCCACCTCTTCAGGTTCTTATGGCTACACCTTC.

The V gene is TRBV4-1, the J gene TRBJ2-2, with TRBD2 matching 9 bases. The trim removed 4 bases at V and 6 bases at J, leaving 6 bases unmatched. The CDR3 runs to 15 residues. Germline assignment: CDR1 MGHRA and CDR2 YSYEKL. CDR3 sequence: CASSRASGTSGELFF. The CDR3 coding sequence is TGCGCCAGCAGCCGGGCTAGCGGGACGTCCGGGGAGCTGTTTTTT.

This clone showed up just a few times. J is TRBJ2-7 and V is TRBV2, with TRBD2 identical over 10 bases. In germline, CDR1 is SNHLY, CDR2 FYNNEI. Trimming took 6 bases from V and 3 from J; bases not matched to a gene: 2. This CDR3 has 13 amino acids. CDR3 protein: CASSRTSGYEQYF. CDR3 in DNA: TGTGCCAGCAGCCGGACTAGCGGCTACGAGCAGTACTTC.

The chain employs TRBV29-1 and TRBJ2-7, with 10 nucleotides matching TRBD1. Germline V CDR1 and CDR2: SQVTM, ANQGSEA. The CDR3 runs to 14 residues. V was clipped by 3 bases and J by 7 bases; unmatched bases: 9. Here the CDR3 reads CSVDGTGVLGEQYF. CDR3 nucleotides: TGCAGCGTTGACGGGACAGGGGTTTTGGGGGAGCAGTACTTC.

The chain carries TRBV4-3 and TRBJ2-7, with 8 bases matching TRBD2. This CDR3 comprises 16 residues. V dropped 4 bases and J dropped 0; count of bases not matched to a gene: 8. Germline V gene lookup returns CDR1 LGHNA and CDR2 YSLEER. CDR3 sequence reads: CASSPGTGTSSYEQYF. The CDR3 DNA follows: TGCGCCAGCAGCCCCGGTACCGGGACTAGCTCCTACGAGCAGTACTTC.